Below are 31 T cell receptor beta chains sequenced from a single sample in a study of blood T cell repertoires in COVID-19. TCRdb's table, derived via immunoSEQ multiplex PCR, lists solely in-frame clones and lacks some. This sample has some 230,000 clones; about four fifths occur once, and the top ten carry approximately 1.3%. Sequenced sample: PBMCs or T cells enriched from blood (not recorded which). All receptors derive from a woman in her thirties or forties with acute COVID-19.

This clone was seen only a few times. The DNA for the CDR3 is TGTGCCAGCAGCTTAATTGGGACAGGGTTCGATACGCAGTATTTT. It translates to CASSLIGTGFDTQYF. The chain joins TRBV11-2 to TRBJ2-3; 9 bases match TRBD1. The trim removed 2 bases at V and 6 bases at J, leaving 6 bases unmatched. The CDR3 runs 15 residues. Germline CDR1 reads SGHAT; CDR2 reads FQNNGV. The whole variable domain, remainder taken from reference TRBV11-2 and TRBJ2-3, is EAGVAQSPRYKIIEKRQSVAFWCNPISGHATLYWYQQILGQGPKLLIQFQNNGVVDDSQLPKDRFSAERLKGVDSTLKIQPAKLEDSAVYLCASSLIGTGFDTQYFGPGTRLTVL.

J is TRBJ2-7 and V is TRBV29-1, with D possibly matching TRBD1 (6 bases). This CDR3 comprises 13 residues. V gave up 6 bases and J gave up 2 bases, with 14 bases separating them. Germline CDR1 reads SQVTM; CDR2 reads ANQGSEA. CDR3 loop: CSVVQGSPYEQYF. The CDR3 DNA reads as TGCAGCGTCGTACAGGGTTCCCCCTACGAGCAGTACTTC.

CDR3 DNA sequence: TGTGCCAGAGGGGTAGGGACTAGTCCCTACAATGAGCAGTTCTTC. The encoded protein is CARGVGTSPYNEQFF. The J gene is TRBJ2-1, the V gene TRBV6-5, with 8 bases aligning to TRBD2. The trim removed 9 bases at V and 2 bases at J, leaving 9 bases unmatched. Germline V gene sequence: CDR1 MNHEY, CDR2 SVGAGI. The length of the CDR3 is 15 residues.

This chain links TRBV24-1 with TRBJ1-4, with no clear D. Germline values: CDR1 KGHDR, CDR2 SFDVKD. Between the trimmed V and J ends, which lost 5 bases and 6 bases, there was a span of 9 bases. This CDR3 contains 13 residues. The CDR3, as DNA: TGTGCCACCAGTGGAGGGCCGGATGAAAAACTGTTTTTT. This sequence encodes CATSGGPDEKLFF.

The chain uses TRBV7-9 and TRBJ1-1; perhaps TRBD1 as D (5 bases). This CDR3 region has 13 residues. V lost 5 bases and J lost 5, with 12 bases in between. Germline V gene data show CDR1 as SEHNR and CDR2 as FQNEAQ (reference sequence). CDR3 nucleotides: TGTGCCAGCAGCCCGGGGGGAACTACTGAAGCTTTCTTT. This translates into CASSPGGTTEAFF. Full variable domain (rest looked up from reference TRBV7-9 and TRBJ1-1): DTGVSQNPRHKITKRGQNVTFRCDPISEHNRLYWYRQTLGQGPEFLTYFQNEAQLEKSRLLSDRFSAERPKGSFSTLEIQRTEQGDSAMYLCASSPGGTTEAFFGQGTRLTVV.

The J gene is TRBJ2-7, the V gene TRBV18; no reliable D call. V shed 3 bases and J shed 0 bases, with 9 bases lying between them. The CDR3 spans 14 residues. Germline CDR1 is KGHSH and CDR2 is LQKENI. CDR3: CASSPQATSYEQYF. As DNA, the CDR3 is TGTGCCAGCTCACCCCAGGCTACCTCCTACGAGCAGTACTTC.

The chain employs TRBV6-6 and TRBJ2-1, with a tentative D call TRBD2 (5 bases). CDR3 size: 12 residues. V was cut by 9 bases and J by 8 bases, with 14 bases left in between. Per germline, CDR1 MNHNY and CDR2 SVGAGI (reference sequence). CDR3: CASSVGLDEQFF. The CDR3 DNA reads TGTGCCAGTAGCGTGGGTCTGGATGAGCAGTTCTTC.

Here the CDR3 DNA reads TGTGCCAGCAGTGACAAGGAGGTCGAGACCCAGTACTTC. It yields the protein CASSDKEVETQYF. The chain employs TRBV6-1 and TRBJ2-5; possibly TRBD2 for D (5 bases). V shed 3 bases and J shed 5 bases, with 10 bases lying between them. The germline V gene encodes CDR1 MNHNS and CDR2 SASEGT. The CDR3 consists of 13 residues.

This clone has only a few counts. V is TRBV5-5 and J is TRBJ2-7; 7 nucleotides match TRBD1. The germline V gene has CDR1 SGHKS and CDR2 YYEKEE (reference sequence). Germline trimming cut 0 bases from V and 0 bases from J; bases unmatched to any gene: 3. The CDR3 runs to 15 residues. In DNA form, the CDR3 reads TGTGCCAGCAGCTTGGCGGGACAGAGCTCCTACGAGCAGTACTTC. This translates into CASSLAGQSSYEQYF.

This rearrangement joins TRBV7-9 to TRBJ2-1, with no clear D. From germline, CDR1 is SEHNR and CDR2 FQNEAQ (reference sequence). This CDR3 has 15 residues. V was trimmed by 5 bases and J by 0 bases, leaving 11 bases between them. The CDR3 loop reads CASSHSASSYNEQFF. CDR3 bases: TGTGCCAGCAGCCACTCAGCTAGCTCCTACAATGAGCAGTTCTTC.

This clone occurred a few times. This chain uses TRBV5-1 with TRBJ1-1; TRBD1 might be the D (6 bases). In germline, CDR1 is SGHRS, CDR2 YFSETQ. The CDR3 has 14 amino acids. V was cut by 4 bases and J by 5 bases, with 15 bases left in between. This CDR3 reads CASSPGHQGTEAFF. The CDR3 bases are TGCGCCAGCAGCCCGGGACATCAGGGAACTGAAGCTTTCTTT.

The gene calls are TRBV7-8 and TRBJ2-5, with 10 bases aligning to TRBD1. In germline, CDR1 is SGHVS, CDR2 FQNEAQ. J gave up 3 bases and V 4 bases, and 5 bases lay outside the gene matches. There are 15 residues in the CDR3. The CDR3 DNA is TGTGCCAGCAGCTCGACCGGGACAGGGGAAGAGACCCAGTACTTC. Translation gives CASSSTGTGEETQYF.

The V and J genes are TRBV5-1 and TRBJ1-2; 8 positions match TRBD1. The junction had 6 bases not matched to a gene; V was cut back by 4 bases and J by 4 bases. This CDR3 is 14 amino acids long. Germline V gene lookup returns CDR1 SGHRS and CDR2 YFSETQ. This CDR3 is CASSTSGTGYGYTF. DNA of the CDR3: TGCGCCAGCAGCACATCCGGGACAGGCTATGGCTACACCTTC. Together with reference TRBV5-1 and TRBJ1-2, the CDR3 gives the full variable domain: KAGVTQTPRYLIKTRGQQVTLSCSPISGHRSVSWYQQTPGQGLQFLFEYFSETQRNKGNFPGRFSGRQFSNSRSEMNVSTLELGDSALYLCASSTSGTGYGYTFGSGTRLTVV.

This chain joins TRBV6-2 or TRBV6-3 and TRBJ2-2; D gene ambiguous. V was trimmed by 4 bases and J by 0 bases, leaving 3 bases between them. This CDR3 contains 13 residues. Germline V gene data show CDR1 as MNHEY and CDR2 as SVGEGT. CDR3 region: CASSSANTGELFF. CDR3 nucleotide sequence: TGTGCCAGCAGTTCCGCGAACACCGGGGAGCTGTTTTTT.

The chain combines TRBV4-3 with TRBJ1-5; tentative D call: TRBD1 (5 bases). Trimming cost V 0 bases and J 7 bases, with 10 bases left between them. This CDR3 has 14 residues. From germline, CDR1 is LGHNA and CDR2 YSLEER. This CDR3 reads CASSQDRAGQPQHF. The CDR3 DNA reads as TGCGCCAGCAGCCAAGATAGGGCAGGGCAGCCCCAGCATTTT.

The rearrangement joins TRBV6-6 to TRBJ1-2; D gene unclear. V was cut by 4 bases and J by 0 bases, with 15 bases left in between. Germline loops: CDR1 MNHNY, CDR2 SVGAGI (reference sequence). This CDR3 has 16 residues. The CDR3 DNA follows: TGTGCCAGCAGTTCGGGTTTATTGGGAGCTAACTATGGCTACACCTTC. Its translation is CASSSGLLGANYGYTF.

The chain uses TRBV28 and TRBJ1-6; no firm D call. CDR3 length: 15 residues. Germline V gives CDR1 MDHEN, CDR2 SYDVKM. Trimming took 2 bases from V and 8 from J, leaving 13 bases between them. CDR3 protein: CASSLQRLLDSPLHF. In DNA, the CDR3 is TGTGCCAGCAGTTTACAGCGGCTCTTGGATTCACCCCTCCACTTT. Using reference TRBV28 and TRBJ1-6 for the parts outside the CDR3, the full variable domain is DVKVTQSSRYLVKRTGEKVFLECVQDMDHENMFWYRQDPGLGLRLIYFSYDVKMKEKGDIPEGYSVSREKKERFSLILESASTNQTSMYLCASSLQRLLDSPLHFGNGTRLTVT.

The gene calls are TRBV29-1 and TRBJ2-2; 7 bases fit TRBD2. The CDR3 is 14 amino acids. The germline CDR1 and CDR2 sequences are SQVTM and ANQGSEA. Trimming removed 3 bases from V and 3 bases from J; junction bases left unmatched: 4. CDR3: CSVDLGGYTGELFF. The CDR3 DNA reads TGCAGCGTTGATCTCGGGGGGTACACCGGGGAGCTGTTTTTT.

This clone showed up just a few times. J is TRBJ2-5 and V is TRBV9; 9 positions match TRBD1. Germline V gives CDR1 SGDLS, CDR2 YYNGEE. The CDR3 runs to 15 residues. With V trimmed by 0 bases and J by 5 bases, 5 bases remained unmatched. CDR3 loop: CASSVAGTGTETQYF. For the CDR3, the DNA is TGTGCCAGCAGCGTAGCAGGGACAGGGACGGAGACCCAGTACTTC.

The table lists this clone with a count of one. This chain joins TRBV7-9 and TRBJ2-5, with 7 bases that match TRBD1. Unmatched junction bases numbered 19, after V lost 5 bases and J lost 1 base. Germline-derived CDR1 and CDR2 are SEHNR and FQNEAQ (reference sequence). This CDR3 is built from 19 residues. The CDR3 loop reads CASSPPARDSPKIQETQYF. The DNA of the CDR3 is TGTGCCAGCAGCCCCCCGGCCCGGGACAGCCCGAAAATCCAAGAGACCCAGTACTTC. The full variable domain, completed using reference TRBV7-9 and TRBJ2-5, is DTGVSQNPRHKITKRGQNVTFRCDPISEHNRLYWYRQTLGQGPEFLTYFQNEAQLEKSRLLSDRFSAERPKGSFSTLEIQRTEQGDSAMYLCASSPPARDSPKIQETQYFGPGTRLLVL.

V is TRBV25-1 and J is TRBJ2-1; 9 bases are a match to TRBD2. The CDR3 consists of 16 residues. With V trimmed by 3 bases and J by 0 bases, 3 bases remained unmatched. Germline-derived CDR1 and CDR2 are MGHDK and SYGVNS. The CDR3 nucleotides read TGTGCCAGCAGTGATCTAGCGGGGTACTCCTACAATGAGCAGTTCTTC. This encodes CASSDLAGYSYNEQFF.

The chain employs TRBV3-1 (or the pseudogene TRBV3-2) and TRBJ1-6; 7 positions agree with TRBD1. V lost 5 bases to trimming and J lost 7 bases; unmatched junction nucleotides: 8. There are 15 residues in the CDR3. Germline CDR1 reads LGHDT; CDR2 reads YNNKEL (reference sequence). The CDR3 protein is CASSAQGTVNSPLHF. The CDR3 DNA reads TGTGCCAGCAGCGCACAGGGGACAGTCAATTCACCCCTCCACTTT.

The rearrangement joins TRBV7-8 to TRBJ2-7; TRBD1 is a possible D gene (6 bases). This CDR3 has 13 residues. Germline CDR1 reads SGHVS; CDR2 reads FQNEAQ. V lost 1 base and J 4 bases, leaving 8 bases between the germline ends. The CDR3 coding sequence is TGTGCCAGCAGCTTAGACGGACAGTACGAGCAGTACTTC. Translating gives CASSLDGQYEQYF. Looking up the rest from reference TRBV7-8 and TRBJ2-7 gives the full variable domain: GAGVSQSPRYKVAKRGQDVALRCDPISGHVSLFWYQQALGQGPEFLTYFQNEAQLDKSGLPSDRFFAERPEGSVSTLKIQRTQQEDSAVYLCASSLDGQYEQYFGPGTRLTVT.

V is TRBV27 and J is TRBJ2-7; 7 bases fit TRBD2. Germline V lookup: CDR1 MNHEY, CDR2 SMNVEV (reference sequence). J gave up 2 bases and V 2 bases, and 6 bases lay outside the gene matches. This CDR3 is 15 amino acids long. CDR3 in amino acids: CASSLGAGSPYEQYF. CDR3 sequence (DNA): TGTGCCAGCAGTTTAGGAGCGGGATCTCCCTACGAGCAGTACTTC.

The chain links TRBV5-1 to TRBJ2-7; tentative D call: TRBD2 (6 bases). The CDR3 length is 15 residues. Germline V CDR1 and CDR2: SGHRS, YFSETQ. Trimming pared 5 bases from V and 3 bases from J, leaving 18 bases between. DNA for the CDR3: TGCGCCAGCAGGGTGGGGACGGGAGATTTCTACGAGCAGTACTTC. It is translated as CASRVGTGDFYEQYF.

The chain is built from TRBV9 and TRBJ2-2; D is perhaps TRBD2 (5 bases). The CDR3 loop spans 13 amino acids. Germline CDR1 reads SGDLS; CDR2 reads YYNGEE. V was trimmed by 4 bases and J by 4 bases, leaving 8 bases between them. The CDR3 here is CASSTGLTGELFF. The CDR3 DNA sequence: TGTGCCAGCAGCACCGGACTCACCGGGGAGCTGTTTTTT. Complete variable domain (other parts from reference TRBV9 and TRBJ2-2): DSGVTQTPKHLITATGQRVTLRCSPRSGDLSVYWYQQSLDQGLQFLIQYYNGEERAKGNILERFSAQQFPDLHSELNLSSLELGDSALYFCASSTGLTGELFFGEGSRLTVL.

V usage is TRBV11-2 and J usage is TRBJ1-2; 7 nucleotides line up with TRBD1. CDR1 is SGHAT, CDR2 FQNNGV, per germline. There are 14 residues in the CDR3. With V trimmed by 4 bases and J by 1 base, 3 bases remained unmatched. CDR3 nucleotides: TGTGCCAGCAGCTCGTACAGGGGTAACTATGGCTACACCTTC. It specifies CASSSYRGNYGYTF.

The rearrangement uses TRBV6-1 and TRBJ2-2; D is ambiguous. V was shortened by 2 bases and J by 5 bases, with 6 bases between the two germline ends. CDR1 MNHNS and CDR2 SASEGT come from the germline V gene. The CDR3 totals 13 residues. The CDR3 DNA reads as TGTGCCAGCAGTGAAACGGTGACCGGGGAGCTGTTTTTT. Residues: CASSETVTGELFF.

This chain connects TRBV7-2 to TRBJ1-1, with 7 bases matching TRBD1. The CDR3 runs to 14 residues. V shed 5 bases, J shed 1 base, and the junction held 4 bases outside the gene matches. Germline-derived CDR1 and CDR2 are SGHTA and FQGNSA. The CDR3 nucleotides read TGTGCCAGCAGCCAGGACAGGACGAACACTGAAGCTTTCTTT. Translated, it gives CASSQDRTNTEAFF.

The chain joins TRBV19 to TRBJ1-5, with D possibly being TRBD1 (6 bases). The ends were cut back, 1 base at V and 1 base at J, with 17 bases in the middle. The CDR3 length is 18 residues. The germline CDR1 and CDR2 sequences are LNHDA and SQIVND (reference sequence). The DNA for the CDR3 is TGTGCCAGTAGTATAGCCCTCCGGGCAGGGACAAGCAATCAGCCCCAGCATTTT. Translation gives CASSIALRAGTSNQPQHF.

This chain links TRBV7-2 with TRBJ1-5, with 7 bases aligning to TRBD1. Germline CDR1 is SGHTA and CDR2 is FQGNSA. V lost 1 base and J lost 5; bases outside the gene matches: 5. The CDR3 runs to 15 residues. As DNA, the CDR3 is TGTGCCAGCAGCTTAGACCGGGACAGTCATCAGCCCCAGCATTTT. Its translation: CASSLDRDSHQPQHF. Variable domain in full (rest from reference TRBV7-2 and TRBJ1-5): GAGVSQSPSNKVTEKGKDVELRCDPISGHTALYWYRQSLGQGLEFLIYFQGNSAPDKSGLPSDRFSAERTGGSVSTLTIQRTQQEDSAVYLCASSLDRDSHQPQHFGDGTRLSIL.